This TCR beta chain was recorded in a study of cytomegalovirus exposure and HLA in healthy donors. As for the study in general: Roughly 80 million unique TCRs from HLA-typed donors made up an early data release.

PCR primers comprised 60 Vbeta and 13 Jbeta primers. Profiled with immunoSEQ multiplex PCR; TCRdb holds only in-frame clones, not every one. This repertoire shows some 210,000 clones, 87% found once; its top ten account for 1.3%. Per the germline V gene, CDR1 is PRHDT and CDR2 is FYEKMQ (reference sequence). The CDR3 length is 15 residues. Trimming removed 1 base from V and 3 bases from J, with 13 bases in between. This receptor was obtained from a young man in good health and CMV-seronegative. This chain uses TRBV13 with TRBJ2-7, with D possibly matching TRBD2 (6 bases). Specimen: PBMCs. The CDR3 sequence: CASSLDDPRGYEQYF. CDR3 DNA sequence: TGTGCCAGCAGCTTAGATGACCCGCGGGGCTACGAGCAGTACTTC. Complete variable domain (other parts from reference TRBV13 and TRBJ2-7): AAGVIQSPRHLIKEKRETATLKCYPIPRHDTVYWYQQGPGQDPQFLISFYEKMQSDKGSIPDRFSAQQFSDYHSELNMSSLELGDSALYFCASSLDDPRGYEQYFGPGTRLTVT.